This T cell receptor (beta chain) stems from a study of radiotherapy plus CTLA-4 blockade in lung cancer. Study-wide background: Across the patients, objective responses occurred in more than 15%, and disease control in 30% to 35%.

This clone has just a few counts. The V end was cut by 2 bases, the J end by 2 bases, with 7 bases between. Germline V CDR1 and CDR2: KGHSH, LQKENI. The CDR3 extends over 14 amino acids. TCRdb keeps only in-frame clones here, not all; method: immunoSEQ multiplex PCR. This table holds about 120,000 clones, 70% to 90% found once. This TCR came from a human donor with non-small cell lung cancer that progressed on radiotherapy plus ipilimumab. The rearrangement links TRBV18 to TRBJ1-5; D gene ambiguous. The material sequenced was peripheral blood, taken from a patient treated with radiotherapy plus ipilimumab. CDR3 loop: CASSPDTGNQPQHF. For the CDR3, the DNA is TGTGCCAGCTCACCAGACACAGGCAATCAGCCCCAGCATTTT. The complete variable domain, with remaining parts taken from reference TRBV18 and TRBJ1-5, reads NAGVMQNPRHLVRRRGQEARLRCSPMKGHSHVYWYRQLPEEGLKFMVYLQKENIIDESGMPKERFSAEFPKEGPSILRIQQVVRGDSAAYFCASSPDTGNQPQHFGDGTRLSIL.